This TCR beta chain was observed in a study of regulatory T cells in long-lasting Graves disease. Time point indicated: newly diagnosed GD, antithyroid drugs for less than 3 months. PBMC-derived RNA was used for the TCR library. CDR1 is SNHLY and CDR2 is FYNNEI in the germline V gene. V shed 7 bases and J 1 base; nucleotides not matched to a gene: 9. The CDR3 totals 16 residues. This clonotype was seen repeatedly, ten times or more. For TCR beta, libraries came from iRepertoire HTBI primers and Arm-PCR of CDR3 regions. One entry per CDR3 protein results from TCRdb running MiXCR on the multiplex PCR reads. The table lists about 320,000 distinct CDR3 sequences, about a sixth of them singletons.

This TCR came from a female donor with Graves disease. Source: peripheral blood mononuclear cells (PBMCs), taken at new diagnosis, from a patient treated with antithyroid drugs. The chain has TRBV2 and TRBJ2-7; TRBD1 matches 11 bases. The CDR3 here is CASKLKGTGGSYEQYF. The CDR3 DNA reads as TGTGCCAGCAAATTAAAGGGGACAGGGGGTTCCTACGAGCAGTACTTC.